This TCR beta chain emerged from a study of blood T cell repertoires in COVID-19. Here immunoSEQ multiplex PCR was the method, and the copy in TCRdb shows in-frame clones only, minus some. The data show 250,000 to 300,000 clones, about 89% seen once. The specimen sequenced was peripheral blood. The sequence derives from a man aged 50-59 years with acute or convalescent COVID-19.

In nucleotides, the CDR3 is TGTGCCAGCAGTTACGCGGGGGAGCTCTACGAGCAGTACTTC. Amino acids: CASSYAGELYEQYF. The chain employs TRBV6-5 and TRBJ2-7; TRBD2 matches 7 bases. Looked up from germline, CDR1 is MNHEY and CDR2 is SVGAGI. Trimming at V came to 2 bases and at J to 3 bases, leaving 4 bases not matched to a gene. The CDR3 spans 14 residues.